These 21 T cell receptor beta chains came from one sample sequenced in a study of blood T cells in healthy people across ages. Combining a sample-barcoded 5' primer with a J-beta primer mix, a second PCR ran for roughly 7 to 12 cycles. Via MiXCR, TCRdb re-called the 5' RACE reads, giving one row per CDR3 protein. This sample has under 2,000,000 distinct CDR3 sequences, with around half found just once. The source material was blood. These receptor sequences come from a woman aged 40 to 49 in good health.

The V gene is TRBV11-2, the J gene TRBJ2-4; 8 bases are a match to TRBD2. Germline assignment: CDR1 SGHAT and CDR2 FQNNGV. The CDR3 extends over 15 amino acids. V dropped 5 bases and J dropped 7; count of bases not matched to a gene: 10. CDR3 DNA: TGTGCCAGCAGCAACCCCAGCGGGGGATGGAACATTCAGTACTTC. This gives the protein CASSNPSGGWNIQYF.

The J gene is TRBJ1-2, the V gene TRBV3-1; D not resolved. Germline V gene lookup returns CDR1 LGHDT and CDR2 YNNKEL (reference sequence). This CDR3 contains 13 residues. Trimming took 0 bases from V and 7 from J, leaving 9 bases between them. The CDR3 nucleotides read TGTGCCAGCAGCCAAGAAAGAAGTGGTGGCTACACCTTC. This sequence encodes CASSQERSGGYTF.

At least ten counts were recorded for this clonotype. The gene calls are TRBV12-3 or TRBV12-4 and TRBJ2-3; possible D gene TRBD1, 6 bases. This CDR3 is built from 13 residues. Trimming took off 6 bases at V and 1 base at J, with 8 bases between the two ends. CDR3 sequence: CASSRTGTDTQYF. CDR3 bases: TGTGCCAGCAGCCGGACAGGCACAGATACGCAGTATTTT.

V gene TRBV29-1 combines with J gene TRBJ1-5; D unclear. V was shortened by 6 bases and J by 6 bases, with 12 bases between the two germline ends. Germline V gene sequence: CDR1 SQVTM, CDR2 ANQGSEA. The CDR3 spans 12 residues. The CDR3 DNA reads TGCAGCGTCGGGGTTGGCAGTCAGCCCCAGCATTTT. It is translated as CSVGVGSQPQHF.

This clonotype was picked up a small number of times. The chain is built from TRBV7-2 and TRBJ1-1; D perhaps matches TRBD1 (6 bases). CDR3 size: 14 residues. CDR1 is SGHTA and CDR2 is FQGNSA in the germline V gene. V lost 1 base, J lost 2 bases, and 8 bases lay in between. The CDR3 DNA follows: TGTGCCAGCAGCTTAGGACAGGCTAACACTGAAGCTTTCTTT. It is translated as CASSLGQANTEAFF.

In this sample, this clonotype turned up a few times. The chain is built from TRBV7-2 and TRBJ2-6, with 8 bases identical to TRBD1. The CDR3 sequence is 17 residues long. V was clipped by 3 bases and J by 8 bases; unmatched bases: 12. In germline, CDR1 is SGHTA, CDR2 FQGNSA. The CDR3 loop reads CASSLDRVARRSNVLTF. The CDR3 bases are TGTGCCAGCAGCTTGGACAGGGTGGCCCGTAGGTCCAACGTCCTGACTTTC.

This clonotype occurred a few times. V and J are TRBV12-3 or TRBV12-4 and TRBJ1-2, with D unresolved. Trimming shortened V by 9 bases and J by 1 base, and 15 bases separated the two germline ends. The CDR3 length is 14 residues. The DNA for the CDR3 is TGTGCCAGGGACCCCTTGTGGGATAACTATGGCTACACCTTC. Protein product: CARDPLWDNYGYTF.

The CDR3, as DNA: TGTGCCAGCAGTGGGAGCAGGGGGGCAGGCAATGAGCAGTTCTTC. Protein: CASSGSRGAGNEQFF. V usage is TRBV12-3 or TRBV12-4 and J usage is TRBJ2-1; tentatively, D is TRBD1 (7 bases). V dropped 5 bases and J dropped 6 bases, with 17 bases sitting between them. This CDR3 is built from 15 residues.

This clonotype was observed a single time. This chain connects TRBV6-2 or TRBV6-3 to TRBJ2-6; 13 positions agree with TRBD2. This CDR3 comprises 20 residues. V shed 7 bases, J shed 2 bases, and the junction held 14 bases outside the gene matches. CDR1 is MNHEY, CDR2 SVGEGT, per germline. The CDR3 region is CASTPQTSGGSLAGANVLTF. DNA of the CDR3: TGTGCCAGCACCCCCCAGACTAGCGGGGGGTCTTTAGCTGGGGCCAACGTCCTGACTTTC.

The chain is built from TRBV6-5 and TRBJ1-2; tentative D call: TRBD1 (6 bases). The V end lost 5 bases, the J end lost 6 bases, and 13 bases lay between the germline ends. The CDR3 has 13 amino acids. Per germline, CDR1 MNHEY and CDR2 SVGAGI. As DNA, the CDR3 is TGTGCCAGCAGTCCTCAGGGGAGGGATGGCTACACCTTC. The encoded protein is CASSPQGRDGYTF.

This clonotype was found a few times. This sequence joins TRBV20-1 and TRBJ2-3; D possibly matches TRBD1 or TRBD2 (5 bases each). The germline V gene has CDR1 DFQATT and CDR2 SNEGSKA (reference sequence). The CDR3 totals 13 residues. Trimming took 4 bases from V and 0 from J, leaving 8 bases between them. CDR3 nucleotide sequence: TGCAGTGCTACCGGGGCAAGCACAGATACGCAGTATTTT. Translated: CSATGASTDTQYF.

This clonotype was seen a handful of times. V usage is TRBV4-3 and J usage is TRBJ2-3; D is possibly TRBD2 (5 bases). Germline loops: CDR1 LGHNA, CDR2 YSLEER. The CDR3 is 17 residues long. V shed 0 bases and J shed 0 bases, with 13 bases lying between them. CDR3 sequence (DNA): TGCGCCAGCAGCCAAGATGGTCCAGCGGCGAGCACAGATACGCAGTATTTT. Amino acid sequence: CASSQDGPAASTDTQYF.

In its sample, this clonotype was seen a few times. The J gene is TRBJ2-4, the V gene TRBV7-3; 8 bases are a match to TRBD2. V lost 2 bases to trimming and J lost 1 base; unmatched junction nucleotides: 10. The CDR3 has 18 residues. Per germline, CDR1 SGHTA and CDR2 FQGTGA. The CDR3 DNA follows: TGTGCCAGCAGCTTAGAAGCGCTCCCGGGGGGGGCCAAAAACATTCAGTACTTC. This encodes CASSLEALPGGAKNIQYF.

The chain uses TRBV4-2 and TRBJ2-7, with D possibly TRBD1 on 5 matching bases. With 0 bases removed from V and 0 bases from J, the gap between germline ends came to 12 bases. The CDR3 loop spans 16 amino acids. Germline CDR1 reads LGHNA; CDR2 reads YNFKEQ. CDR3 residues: CASSQDLGVPSYEQYF. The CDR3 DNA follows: TGTGCCAGCAGCCAAGATCTAGGGGTCCCCTCCTACGAGCAGTACTTC.

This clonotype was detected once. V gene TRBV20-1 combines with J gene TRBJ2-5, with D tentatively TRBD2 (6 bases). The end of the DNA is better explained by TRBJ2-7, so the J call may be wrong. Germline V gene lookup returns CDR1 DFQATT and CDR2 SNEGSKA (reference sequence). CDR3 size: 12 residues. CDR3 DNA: TGCAGTCCGGAGGGGTGGTCCAACGAGCAGTACTTC. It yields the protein CSPEGWSNEQYF.

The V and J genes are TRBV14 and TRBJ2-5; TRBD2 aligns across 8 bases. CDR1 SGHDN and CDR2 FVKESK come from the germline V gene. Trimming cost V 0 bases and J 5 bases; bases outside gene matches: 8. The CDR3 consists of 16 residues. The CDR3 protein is CASSQDQRASGETQYF. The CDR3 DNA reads TGTGCCAGCAGCCAAGATCAGCGGGCTAGCGGGGAGACCCAGTACTTC.

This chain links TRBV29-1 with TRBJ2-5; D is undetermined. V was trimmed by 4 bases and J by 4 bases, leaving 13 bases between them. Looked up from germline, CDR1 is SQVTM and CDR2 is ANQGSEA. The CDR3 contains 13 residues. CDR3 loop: CSVAFKTLETQYF. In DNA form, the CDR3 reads TGCAGCGTTGCTTTTAAGACATTAGAGACCCAGTACTTC. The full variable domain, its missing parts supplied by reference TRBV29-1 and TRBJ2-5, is SAVISQKPSRDICQRGTSLTIQCQVDSQVTMMFWYRQQPGQSLTLIATANQGSEATYESGFVIDKFPISRPNLTFSTLTVSNMSPEDSSIYLCSVAFKTLETQYFGPGTRLLVL.

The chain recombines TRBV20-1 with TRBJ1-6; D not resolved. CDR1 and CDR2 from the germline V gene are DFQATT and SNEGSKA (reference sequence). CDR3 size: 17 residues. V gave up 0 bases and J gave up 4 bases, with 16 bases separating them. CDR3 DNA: TGCAGTGCTAGAGATATGGGCGAGATCAGATATAATTCACCCCTCCACTTT. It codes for CSARDMGEIRYNSPLHF.

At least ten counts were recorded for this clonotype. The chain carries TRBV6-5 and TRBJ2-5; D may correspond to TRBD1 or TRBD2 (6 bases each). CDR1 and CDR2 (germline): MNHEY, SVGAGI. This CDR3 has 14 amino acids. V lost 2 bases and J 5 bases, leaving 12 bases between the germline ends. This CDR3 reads CASSYSRGVETQYF. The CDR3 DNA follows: TGTGCCAGCAGTTACAGTAGGGGGGTGGAGACCCAGTACTTC.

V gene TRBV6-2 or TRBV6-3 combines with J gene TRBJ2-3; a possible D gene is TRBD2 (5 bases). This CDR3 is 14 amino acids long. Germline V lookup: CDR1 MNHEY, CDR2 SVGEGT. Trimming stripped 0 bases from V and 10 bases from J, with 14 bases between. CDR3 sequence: CASSYSKVGRSQYF. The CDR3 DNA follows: TGTGCCAGCAGTTACTCGAAGGTTGGGAGATCGCAGTATTTT.

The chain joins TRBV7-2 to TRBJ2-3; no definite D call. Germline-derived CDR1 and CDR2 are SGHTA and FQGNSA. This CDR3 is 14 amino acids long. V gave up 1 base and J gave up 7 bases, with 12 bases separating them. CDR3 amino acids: CASSLGRDTNTQYF. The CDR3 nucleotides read TGTGCCAGCAGCTTAGGCCGTGATACAAATACGCAGTATTTT.